The clone carrying this TCR beta chain came up a few times. The antigen is not known. This CDR3 is 15 amino acids long. The germline gives CDR1 MNHNS, CDR2 SASEGT. V was clipped by 2 bases and J by 1 base, with 10 bases between them. These data belong to a study of cytomegalovirus exposure and HLA in healthy donors. General study points: DRB1 had the most TCR associations and HLA-C the fewest, a later analysis found, with rates varying by HLA locus. Several of the most significant clusters were apparently associated with common viral pathogens in a later analysis.

In the PCR, 60 Vbeta and 13 Jbeta primers were used. Only in-frame clones appear in the TCRdb table, and some are missing; sequencing was by immunoSEQ multiplex PCR. This sample has about 140,000 clones, with roughly three quarters found just once. The chain combines TRBV6-1 with TRBJ2-3, with TRBD1 as a possible D gene (5 bases). This receptor was identified in a female donor in good health and CMV-seronegative. Sequencing was performed on PBMCs. The CDR3 DNA reads as TGTGCCAGCAGTGAAATAGGGGCCGGCACAGATACGCAGTATTTT. Amino acids: CASSEIGAGTDTQYF.